This TCR beta chain was recovered during a study of blood T cell repertoires in COVID-19. Study summary: The United States, Italy and Spain were the sources of the acute and convalescent COVID-19 samples.

The CDR3 has 13 amino acids. The germline V gene has CDR1 SGHRS and CDR2 YFSETQ. The V gene lost 4 bases and the J gene lost 2 bases, with 10 bases spanning the gap. Allocation to cohorts depended on clinical history reported by the participants. Donors in Cohort 3 who had recovered were those with two negative PCRs, healthcare professional clearance, or resolution of their symptoms. This clone occurred once. Methods used by the authors: Estimation of nucleated cell counts relied on the amplification of reference gene primers. Libraries were prepared by immunoSEQ multiplex PCR; TCRdb keeps only in-frame clonotypes and omits some of them. The DNA was the basis for D and trimming; V, J and clone size are from that table. The table shows about 300,000 clones, with roughly 85% occurring only once.

This clonotype was obtained from a woman aged 25 to 39 who had recovered from COVID-19. This chain connects TRBV5-1 to TRBJ2-7; D is possibly TRBD1 (5 bases). The sample was PBMCs or T cells enriched from blood (not recorded which). The CDR3 DNA sequence: TGCGCCAGCAGCGGGGTGGGGCCCTACGAGCAGTACTTC. Residues: CASSGVGPYEQYF.